This T cell receptor (beta chain) was captured by sequencing in a study of liver allograft versus peripheral blood T cells. The wider study: Recipients' peripheral blood supplied the T cell receptor repertoires against which those in transplanted livers were compared.

Using its own MiXCR run on the reads, TCRdb lists one record per CDR3 protein. Among approximately 7,600 distinct CDR3 sequences listed, approximately 15% were seen once. Turning to this clonotype: The antigen remains unidentified.

Overall study findings and caveats: Reportedly, liver allograft T cell receptor repertoires differed from peripheral blood ones.

Trimming cost V 5 bases and J 8 bases, with 13 bases left between them. CDR3 length: 12 residues. Germline CDR1 and CDR2: SGDLS and YYNGEE. The chain recombines TRBV9 with TRBJ1-2; D remains ambiguous. The receptor was isolated from a human patient who had a liver transplant. A share of the T cells may be of graft donor origin. This chain's CDR3 is CASSRPERGYTF. The CDR3 DNA is TGTGCCAGCAGTCGACCCGAGAGGGGCTACACCTTC.